These 27 T cell receptor beta chains came from one sample sequenced in a study of blood T cells in healthy people across ages. It was with a sample-barcoded 5' primer and a J-beta primer mix that a second PCR of about 7 to 12 cycles was run. MiXCR, applied by TCRdb to the 5' RACE reads, yields one record per CDR3 protein. Of 1.5 million to 2 million distinct CDR3 sequences listed, 28% are singletons. Sequenced: blood. Source of these receptors: a woman aged 25 to 39 in good health.

The chain is built from TRBV28 and TRBJ2-1; TRBD1 might be the D (6 bases). The length of the CDR3 is 17 residues. V was clipped by 4 bases and J by 2 bases, with 18 bases between them. Germline lookup yields CDR1 MDHEN and CDR2 SYDVKM. The CDR3 loop reads CASSSDSQGIAYNEQFF. The CDR3 DNA follows: TGTGCCAGCAGTTCCGATAGTCAGGGGATAGCCTACAATGAGCAGTTCTTC.

This clonotype was detected only a few times. The chain combines TRBV2 with TRBJ2-5, with 7 bases matching TRBD1. The CDR3 runs to 14 residues. In germline, CDR1 is SNHLY, CDR2 FYNNEI. The J segment lost 1 base and the V segment lost 4 bases, leaving 3 bases of the junction unmatched. CDR3 in amino acids: CASSGDRAQETQYF. The CDR3 region has the DNA TGTGCCAGCAGTGGTGACAGGGCCCAAGAGACCCAGTACTTC.

The V call is TRBV20-1, the J call TRBJ1-5; no reliable D call. V was pared by 4 bases and J by 4 bases, with 17 bases between. The CDR3 contains 15 residues. From germline, CDR1 is DFQATT and CDR2 SNEGSKA (reference sequence). The CDR3 spells CSAIDPGLINQPQHF. CDR3 nucleotides: TGCAGTGCTATTGATCCCGGACTGATTAATCAGCCCCAGCATTTT.

This clonotype has a count of ten or more. This chain uses TRBV10-3 with TRBJ2-3, with D possibly matching TRBD2 (6 bases). Trimming pared 5 bases from V and 3 bases from J, leaving 12 bases between. In germline, CDR1 is ENHRY, CDR2 SYGVKD. The CDR3 length is 14 residues. The CDR3 sequence is CAISMAGLTDTQYF. In DNA, the CDR3 is TGTGCCATCAGTATGGCGGGGTTAACAGATACGCAGTATTTT.

The rearrangement uses TRBV11-2 and TRBJ1-3; the D gene is possibly TRBD1 (6 bases). Trimming took off 3 bases at V and 3 bases at J, with 15 bases between the two ends. The CDR3 totals 16 residues. Germline assignment: CDR1 SGHAT and CDR2 FQNNGV. The CDR3: CASSLSGGRYGNTIYF. The CDR3 region has the DNA TGTGCCAGCAGCTTGAGTGGGGGCCGGTATGGAAACACCATATATTTT.

Comment on this clonotype: This may arise from a read error, as a much more abundant clone is one base away. The V call is TRBV10-3, the J call TRBJ1-2; TRBD1 matches 8 bases. Germline CDR1 and CDR2: ENHRY and SYGVKD. The CDR3 is made up of 19 amino acids. CDR3: CAIRDPGPDRVRVDYDYTF. CDR3 DNA sequence: TGTGCCATCAGAGACCCAGGGCCGGACAGGGTACGGGTGGACTATGACTACACCTTC.

This clonotype appeared many times. One end of the junction varies from germline; a read error may be responsible. V gene TRBV24-1 combines with J gene TRBJ2-3; TRBD2 matches at 8 bases. The CDR3 loop spans 13 amino acids. Germline-derived CDR1 and CDR2 are KGHDR and SFDVKD. CDR3 sequence: CATTAGGTDTQYF. Here the CDR3 DNA reads TGTGCCACCACGGCGGGGGGCACAGACACGCAGTATTTT.

V and J are TRBV20-1 and TRBJ2-7; possibly TRBD1 or TRBD2 for D (5 bases each). Germline assignment: CDR1 DFQATT and CDR2 SNEGSKA (reference sequence). The CDR3 runs 14 residues. V dropped 5 bases and J dropped 2 bases, with 16 bases sitting between them. CDR3 sequence reads: CSASRDPSPYEQYF. The CDR3 nucleotides read TGCAGTGCTTCCCGGGACCCCAGCCCCTACGAGCAGTACTTC.

With respect to this clonotype: A read error may explain this, as a much larger clone is one base away. Since the CDR3 does not end with the conserved phenylalanine or tryptophan, this likely comes from a read error. The V gene is TRBV5-1, the J gene TRBJ2-7; D ambiguous. The V and J ends lost 4 bases and 5 bases respectively, with 13 bases between them. Germline V lookup: CDR1 SGHRS, CDR2 YFSETQ. This CDR3 is 13 amino acids long. This CDR3 is CASSPLGFHEQYL. The CDR3 DNA is TGCGCCAGCAGCCCGCTGGGTTTCCACGAGCAGTACTTA.

This clonotype was observed a few times. The chain is built from TRBV3-1 and TRBJ2-7; the D gene could be TRBD1 or TRBD2 (5 bases each). V lost 2 bases and J lost 6, with 14 bases in between. This CDR3 region has 14 residues. CDR1 LGHDT and CDR2 YNNKEL come from the germline V gene (reference sequence). This chain's CDR3 is CASSQRDVAAEQYF. Here the CDR3 DNA reads TGTGCCAGCAGCCAACGGGACGTAGCCGCCGAGCAGTACTTC.

Only a few counts were recorded for this clonotype. This chain uses TRBV30 with TRBJ2-7; 10 bases are shared with TRBD2. The junction had 5 bases not matched to a gene; V was cut back by 1 base and J by 5 bases. The CDR3 contains 14 residues. Germline V gene data show CDR1 as GTSNPN and CDR2 as SVGIG (reference sequence). Here the CDR3 reads CAWSGTSGVHEQYF. CDR3 sequence (DNA): TGTGCCTGGAGTGGCACTAGCGGGGTACACGAGCAGTACTTC. The whole variable domain, filled in from reference TRBV30 and TRBJ2-7, reads SQTIHQWPATLVQPVGSPLSLECTVEGTSNPNLYWYRQAAGRGLQLLFYSVGIGQISSEVPQNLSASRPQDRQFILSSKKLLLSDSGFYLCAWSGTSGVHEQYFGPGTRLTVT.

The gene calls are TRBV6-2 or TRBV6-3 and TRBJ2-5, with TRBD1 as a possible D gene (5 bases). The J call may be faulty, since TRBJ2-7 better matches the DNA end. Germline lookup yields CDR1 MNHEY and CDR2 SVGEGT. The CDR3 has 13 residues. The DNA of the CDR3 is TGTGCCAGCAGTTACACAGGTCTCTACGAGCAGTACTTC. Protein product: CASSYTGLYEQYF.

The chain recombines TRBV2 with TRBJ2-5; the D gene is possibly TRBD2 (6 bases). Germline CDR1 and CDR2: SNHLY and FYNNEI. The CDR3 contains 14 residues. The germline V and J ends were trimmed by 8 bases and 5 bases, with 18 bases remaining between them. CDR3 amino acids: CASQEKGLSETQYF. In nucleotides, the CDR3 is TGTGCCAGCCAAGAGAAGGGACTTTCGGAGACCCAGTACTTC.

This clonotype occurred a few times. The chain employs TRBV29-1 and TRBJ1-1, with no clear D. Germline V gene data show CDR1 as SQVTM and CDR2 as ANQGSEA. The CDR3 loop spans 13 amino acids. V gave up 2 bases and J gave up 3 bases, with 10 bases separating them. CDR3 DNA: TGCAGCGTTGAACCGCTTCGGGACACTGAAGCTTTCTTT. It encodes CSVEPLRDTEAFF.

This clonotype has just a few counts. This rearrangement joins TRBV10-3 to TRBJ1-1; TRBD1 is a possible D gene (5 bases). Germline V gene data show CDR1 as ENHRY and CDR2 as SYGVKD. The ends were cut back, 0 bases at V and 7 bases at J, with 18 bases in the middle. The CDR3 extends over 16 amino acids. This CDR3 is CAISESNNRTGGEAFF. The CDR3, as DNA: TGTGCCATCAGTGAGTCCAATAACCGTACAGGAGGTGAAGCTTTCTTT.

This clonotype was seen repeatedly, ten times or more. The chain carries TRBV29-1 and TRBJ2-7, with TRBD1 matching over 9 bases. V gave up 5 bases and J gave up 1 base; unmatched junction bases: 9. In germline, CDR1 is SQVTM, CDR2 ANQGSEA. The length of the CDR3 is 15 residues. The DNA of the CDR3 is TGCAGCGTTACGGGGACAGGGAGGGAGTCCTACGAGCAGTACTTC. The encoded protein is CSVTGTGRESYEQYF.

The chain combines TRBV7-2 with TRBJ1-6; D not certain. Germline V gene sequence: CDR1 SGHTA, CDR2 FQGNSA. CDR3 length equals 15 residues. With 4 bases removed from V and 7 bases from J, the gap between germline ends came to 14 bases. Here the CDR3 DNA reads TGTGCCAGCAGCTCCCCCGGCAGGAGGAATTCACCCCTCCACTTT. This gives the protein CASSSPGRRNSPLHF.

The count of this clonotype is one. The rearrangement links TRBV24-1 to TRBJ1-1; D possibly corresponds to TRBD1 (5 bases). Between the trimmed V and J ends, which lost 6 bases and 11 bases, there was a span of 18 bases. CDR3 length: 13 residues. Germline V gives CDR1 KGHDR, CDR2 SFDVKD. The CDR3 protein is CATSQSPGTSAFF. The CDR3 DNA follows: TGTGCCACCAGTCAATCACCCGGGACTTCGGCTTTCTTT.

This chain connects TRBV2 to TRBJ2-1, with TRBD1 matching 8 bases. The germline gives CDR1 SNHLY, CDR2 FYNNEI. The CDR3 has 15 residues. After removal of 3 bases from V and 10 bases from J, the junction contained 11 bases not matched to a gene. CDR3 in amino acids: CASSDRAGGRWEQFF. For the CDR3, the DNA is TGTGCCAGCAGTGATAGGGCAGGGGGCCGATGGGAGCAGTTCTTC.

V and J are TRBV7-2 and TRBJ1-2; 7 bases are shared with TRBD1. V trimming: 4 bases; J trimming: 0 bases; junction bases outside the gene matches: 8. Germline V gene lookup returns CDR1 SGHTA and CDR2 FQGNSA. The CDR3 length is 16 residues. Written as DNA, the CDR3 is TGTGCCAGCAGCTCAACGAGGGACAGCACTAACTATGGCTACACCTTC. Its protein is CASSSTRDSTNYGYTF. Filled out from reference TRBV7-2 and TRBJ1-2, the complete variable domain reads GAGVSQSPSNKVTEKGKDVELRCDPISGHTALYWYRQSLGQGLEFLIYFQGNSAPDKSGLPSDRFSAERTGGSVSTLTIQRTQQEDSAVYLCASSSTRDSTNYGYTFGSGTRLTVV.

This rearrangement joins TRBV18 to TRBJ2-1, with D hard to call. Trimming shortened V by 5 bases and J by 6 bases, and 14 bases separated the two germline ends. This CDR3 has 14 residues. From germline, CDR1 is KGHSH and CDR2 LQKENI. The CDR3 loop is CASSFETGGNEQFF. The CDR3 DNA follows: TGTGCCAGCTCATTCGAGACTGGCGGCAATGAGCAGTTCTTC.

As concerns this clonotype: Given a much more abundant clone one base away, this may be a read error. The chain joins TRBV7-2 to TRBJ2-7; D is undetermined. V dropped 5 bases and J dropped 4 bases, with 18 bases sitting between them. The CDR3 is 15 amino acids. From germline, CDR1 is SGHTA and CDR2 FQGNSA. The CDR3, as DNA: TGTGCCAGCAGCCCATGGGCGCTAACTCGTTACGAGCAGTACTTC. It specifies CASSPWALTRYEQYF.

Many counts were recorded for this clonotype. The rearrangement uses TRBV4-2 and TRBJ2-7; TRBD1 agrees at 7 bases. This CDR3 region has 15 residues. With V trimmed by 0 bases and J by 1 base, 3 bases remained unmatched. The germline CDR1 and CDR2 sequences are LGHNA and YNFKEQ. In nucleotides, the CDR3 is TGTGCCAGCAGCCAAGAGAGGGGGCAGTCCTACGAGCAGTACTTC. It encodes CASSQERGQSYEQYF.

This clonotype was recorded many times. This chain joins TRBV12-3 or TRBV12-4 and TRBJ1-1; D may be TRBD1 (5 bases). The CDR3 sequence is 13 residues long. Trimming took 6 bases from V and 4 from J, leaving 12 bases between them. CDR3 loop: CASSFQGGTEAFF. The CDR3 coding sequence is TGTGCCAGCAGCTTCCAGGGAGGCACTGAAGCTTTCTTT.

This clonotype was picked up many times. The chain employs TRBV12-3 or TRBV12-4 and TRBJ2-7; the D gene could be TRBD1 or TRBD2 (5 bases each). The CDR3 is 15 amino acids. Trimming pared 1 base from V and 3 bases from J, leaving 13 bases between. In DNA, the CDR3 is TGTGCCAGCAGTTTAGTTCAGAGAGGGGTCTACGAGCAGTACTTC. This encodes CASSLVQRGVYEQYF.

This chain links TRBV7-9 with TRBJ2-1, with 11 bases aligning to TRBD2. From germline, CDR1 is SEHNR and CDR2 FQNEAQ (reference sequence). This CDR3 is 14 amino acids long. J gave up 8 bases and V 5 bases, and 5 bases lay outside the gene matches. CDR3 in amino acids: CASSLSGGGHEQFF. As DNA, the CDR3 is TGTGCCAGCAGCCTTAGCGGGGGGGGCCATGAGCAGTTCTTC.

The sample holds a few counts of this clonotype. The V and J genes are TRBV20-1 and TRBJ2-1; 9 bases are a match to TRBD1. Looked up from germline, CDR1 is DFQATT and CDR2 is SNEGSKA (reference sequence). The CDR3 extends over 15 amino acids. The junction had 10 bases not matched to a gene; V was cut back by 2 bases and J by 8 bases. The CDR3 DNA follows: TGCAGTGCTAGAAGGCTGGGACAGGGTTTGGATGAGCAGTTCTTC. Translating gives CSARRLGQGLDEQFF.